This is a list of T cell receptor beta chains from one sample in a study of cytomegalovirus exposure and HLA in healthy donors. Some clones are missing from TCRdb's copy, which holds only in-frame ones; the method was immunoSEQ multiplex PCR. The repertoire holds tens of thousands of clones, with over 95% as singletons. The sequenced material came from PBMCs. These receptors were obtained from a man between 18 and 35 years old in good health and CMV-seronegative. Each CDR3 is given with its conserved first and last residue. A D gene is named only where the DNA matches it firmly. Clone size appears in some rows only: once, few, many, or a class for an expanded clone.

D,V,J,size,CDR3,DNA
.,TRBV2,TRBJ1-1,.,CASSDFVGAGEAFF,TGTGCCAGCAGTGACTTTGTGGGGGCGGGTGAAGCTTTCTTT
TRBD1,TRBV9,TRBJ1-1,.,CASSVQGGTEAFF,TGTGCCAGCAGCGTACAGGGGGGCACTGAAGCTTTCTTT
TRBD1,TRBV9,TRBJ1-1,.,CASSATTGATEAFF,TGTGCCAGCAGCGCTACGACAGGGGCCACTGAAGCTTTCTTT
.,TRBV10-1,TRBJ1-1,.,CASSERDKSEAFF,TGCGCCAGCAGTGAGAGGGACAAATCTGAAGCTTTCTTT
TRBD2,TRBV19,TRBJ2-3,.,CASSIDSLAGGEDTQYF,TGTGCCAGTAGTATAGATAGCCTAGCGGGAGGTGAAGATACGCAGTATTTT
TRBD1,TRBV11-2,TRBJ2-7,.,CASSPRTGGLNEQYF,TGTGCCAGCAGCCCGCGGACAGGGGGATTAAACGAGCAGTACTTC
TRBD2,TRBV29-1,TRBJ2-7,.,CSVEDRTSGIYEQYF,TGCAGCGTCGAGGATAGGACTAGTGGGATCTACGAGCAGTACTTC
.,TRBV30,TRBJ1-2,once,CAWSVRGGSYNGYTF,TGTGCCTGGAGTGTACGGGGGGGCTCGTATAATGGCTACACCTTC
.,TRBV11-3,TRBJ1-1,.,CASSPHEGPTEAFF,TGTGCCAGCAGCCCCCACGAGGGTCCCACTGAAGCTTTCTTT
.,TRBV6-5,TRBJ2-1,.,CASSYSARGDEQFF,TGTGCCAGCAGTTACTCGGCCCGCGGGGATGAGCAGTTCTTC
TRBD1,TRBV19,TRBJ1-2,.,CASTGDRTYGYTF,TGTGCCAGTACAGGGGACAGGACCTATGGCTACACCTTC
TRBD1,TRBV27,TRBJ1-2,.,CASSPATGIIYGYTF,TGTGCCAGCAGTCCCGCGACAGGGATAATCTATGGCTACACCTTC
TRBD1,TRBV7-8,TRBJ2-7,.,CASSLGIPTGTYEQYF,TGTGCCAGCAGCTTAGGTATCCCGACAGGGACCTACGAGCAGTACTTC
.,TRBV28,TRBJ1-1,.,CASSLSGRGSTEAFF,TGTGCCAGCAGTTTATCAGGGCGCGGTAGCACTGAAGCTTTCTTT
.,TRBV11-2,TRBJ1-1,once,CASSLVRGTEAFF,TGTGCCAGCAGCTTAGTCAGGGGTACTGAAGCTTTCTTT
.,TRBV6-6,TRBJ1-5,medium-sized,CASSYSTQQPQHF,TGTGCCAGCAGTTACTCAACTCAACAGCCCCAGCATTTT
TRBD1,TRBV6-5,TRBJ1-1,.,CASSYSGQGGTEAFF,TGTGCCAGCAGTTACTCGGGACAGGGCGGCACTGAAGCTTTCTTT
TRBD1,TRBV7-9,TRBJ1-2,.,CASSGPGQGASYGYTF,TGTGCCAGCAGCGGGCCGGGACAGGGTGCATCCTATGGCTACACCTTC
.,TRBV7-8,TRBJ1-3,.,CASSPRGSGNTIYF,TGTGCCAGCAGCCCCCGAGGGTCTGGAAACACCATATATTTT
.,TRBV19,TRBJ1-6,.,CASSGTVNNSPLHF,TGTGCCAGTAGTGGAACAGTTAATAATTCACCCCTCCACTTT
.,TRBV29-1,TRBJ2-2,.,CSARGLRNTGELFF,TGCAGCGCCCGCGGACTTAGGAACACCGGGGAGCTGTTTTTT
TRBD1,TRBV7-8,TRBJ1-5,.,CASSVRGRNQPQHF,TGTGCCAGCAGCGTTAGGGGGCGGAATCAGCCCCAGCATTTT
TRBD2,TRBV5-6,TRBJ2-2,once,CASSPTLLATNTGELFF,TGTGCCAGCAGCCCGACCCTACTAGCGACGAACACCGGGGAGCTGTTTTTT
.,TRBV19,TRBJ1-1,.,CASRRSSMGTEAFF,TGTGCCAGTAGAAGGTCTAGTATGGGCACTGAAGCTTTCTTT
TRBD1,TRBV27,TRBJ2-1,.,CASIISGQGLNEQFF,TGTGCCAGCATCATCTCGGGACAGGGTCTAAATGAGCAGTTCTTC
TRBD1,TRBV19,TRBJ1-1,.,CASSTYDRVTTEAFF,TGTGCCAGTAGTACCTACGACAGGGTAACCACTGAAGCTTTCTTT
.,TRBV5-6,TRBJ2-7,.,CASSLRGSPYEQYF,TGTGCCAGCAGCTTGCGGGGTAGTCCCTACGAGCAGTACTTC
.,TRBV4-1,TRBJ2-3,.,CASSQELTGPTDTQYF,TGCGCCAGCAGCCAAGAGCTTACAGGACCCACAGATACGCAGTATTTT
.,TRBV6-4,TRBJ1-6,.,CASSDSGLYNSPLHF,TGTGCCAGCAGTGACTCTGGGCTTTATAATTCACCCCTCCACTTT
.,TRBV6-6,TRBJ2-3,.,CASSPEDSRTDTQYF,TGTGCCAGCAGTCCCGAGGACAGCCGCACAGATACGCAGTATTTT
.,TRBV4-1,TRBJ1-5,.,CASSQEAGKQPQHF,TGCGCCAGCAGCCAAGAGGCAGGGAAACAGCCCCAGCATTTT
TRBD2,TRBV5-1,TRBJ2-3,.,CASSLVLAGADITDTQYF,TGCGCCAGCAGCTTGGTTCTAGCGGGAGCGGACATCACAGATACGCAGTATTTT
.,TRBV6-6,TRBJ1-3,.,CASSYGRSGNTIYF,TGTGCCAGCAGTTACGGCCGCTCTGGAAACACCATATATTTT
TRBD1,TRBV18,TRBJ2-1,.,CASSPGPLTGSNEQFF,TGTGCCAGCTCACCTGGACCCCTGACAGGGAGTAATGAGCAGTTCTTC
TRBD2,TRBV4-2,TRBJ2-5,.,CASSQDLLGLAGEETQYF,TGTGCCAGCAGCCAAGATCTTCTCGGACTAGCGGGAGAAGAGACCCAGTACTTC
TRBD1,TRBV5-4,TRBJ2-7,.,CASSFGQGATYEQYF,TGTGCCAGCAGCTTCGGACAGGGCGCCACCTACGAGCAGTACTTC
.,TRBV6-5,TRBJ2-7,.,CASSSGTSYEQYF,TGTGCCAGCAGCAGTGGGACTTCCTACGAGCAGTACTTC
TRBD1,TRBV19,TRBJ1-4,.,CASTYPGQGGSNEKLFF,TGTGCCAGCACCTACCCGGGACAGGGGGGCTCTAATGAAAAACTGTTTTTT
TRBD2,TRBV7-9,TRBJ2-1,once,CASRQTSGRSDEQFF,TGTGCCAGCAGGCAAACTAGCGGGAGGAGTGATGAGCAGTTCTTC
.,TRBV6-5,TRBJ1-3,.,CASSRQETGNTIYF,TGTGCCAGCAGTCGACAGGAGACAGGAAACACCATATATTTT
TRBD1,TRBV6-5,TRBJ2-7,.,CASSDQDRDEQYF,TGTGCCAGCAGTGACCAAGACAGGGACGAGCAGTACTTC
.,TRBV2,TRBJ1-5,.,CASSDESGIRQPQHF,TGTGCCAGCAGTGATGAATCCGGGATCCGGCAGCCCCAGCATTTT
.,TRBV21-1,TRBJ2-7,.,CASSKAGRSGETGEYEQYF,TGTGCCAGCAGCAAAGCGGGGCGATCCGGGGAGACAGGGGAATACGAGCAGTACTTC
TRBD1,TRBV27,TRBJ2-7,.,CASRPLAGGPDEQYF,TGTGCCAGCAGGCCCTTGGCAGGGGGCCCTGACGAGCAGTACTTC
TRBD1,TRBV7-9,TRBJ2-7,.,CASSLGAPGQGLGEQYF,TGTGCCAGCAGCTTAGGGGCTCCGGGACAGGGACTTGGCGAGCAGTACTTC
.,TRBV10-3,TRBJ1-1,.,CAISESTVEAFF,TGTGCCATCAGTGAGTCGACAGTTGAAGCTTTCTTT
TRBD1,TRBV28,TRBJ1-5,.,CASRHSGTGGGQPQHF,TGTGCCAGCAGGCACTCCGGGACAGGGGGCGGTCAGCCCCAGCATTTT
TRBD1,TRBV6-5,TRBJ1-2,.,CASSYTGGDGYTF,TGTGCCAGCAGTTATACAGGGGGGGATGGCTACACCTTC
.,TRBV4-1,TRBJ2-1,.,CASSQGRVNEQFF,TGCGCCAGCAGCCAAGGCAGGGTCAATGAGCAGTTCTTC
.,TRBV6-1,TRBJ2-3,.,CAVGADTQYF,TGTGCCGTGGGAGCTGATACGCAGTATTTT
.,TRBV2,TRBJ1-3,.,CASRDSSGNTIYF,TGTGCCAGCAGGGACAGCTCTGGAAACACCATATATTTT
.,TRBV7-3,TRBJ2-2,.,CASSSVAGPNTGELFF,TGTGCCAGCAGCTCGGTCGCGGGGCCAAACACCGGGGAGCTGTTTTTT
.,TRBV29-1,TRBJ2-1,.,CSVAWFGRGYNEQFF,TGCAGCGTTGCGTGGTTTGGTAGGGGGTACAATGAGCAGTTCTTC
.,TRBV19,TRBJ1-1,.,CASSIGTGFTEAFF,TGTGCCAGTAGTATCGGAACAGGGTTTACTGAAGCTTTCTTT
TRBD1,TRBV6-5,TRBJ1-2,.,CASSNRGNYGYTF,TGTGCCAGCAGTAACAGGGGGAACTATGGCTACACCTTC
.,TRBV6-1,TRBJ2-6,.,CASSEGDGTGANVLTF,TGTGCCAGCAGTGAAGGCGACGGGACTGGGGCCAACGTCCTGACTTTC